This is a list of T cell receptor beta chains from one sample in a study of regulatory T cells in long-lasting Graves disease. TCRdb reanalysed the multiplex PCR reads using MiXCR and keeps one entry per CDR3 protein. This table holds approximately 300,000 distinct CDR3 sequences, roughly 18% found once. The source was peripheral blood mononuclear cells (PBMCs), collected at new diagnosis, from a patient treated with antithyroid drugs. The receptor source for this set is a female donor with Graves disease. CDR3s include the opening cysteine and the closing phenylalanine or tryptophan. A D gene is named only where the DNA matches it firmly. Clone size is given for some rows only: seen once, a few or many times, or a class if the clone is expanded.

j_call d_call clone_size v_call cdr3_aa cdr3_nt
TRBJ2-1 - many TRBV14 CASSQEEEFSSYNEQFF TGTGCCAGCAGCCAAGAGGAGGAGTTTAGCTCCTACAATGAGCAGTTCTTC
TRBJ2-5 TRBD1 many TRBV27 CASSALQGGSETQYF TGTGCCAGCAGTGCCCTACAGGGGGGATCAGAGACCCAGTACTTC
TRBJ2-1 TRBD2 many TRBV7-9 CASSLSGTSSYNEQFF TGTGCCAGCAGCCTTAGCGGGACTAGCTCCTACAATGAGCAGTTCTTC
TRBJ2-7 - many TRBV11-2 CASSSSPAEQYF TGTGCCAGCAGCTCCTCCCCAGCCGAGCAGTACTTC
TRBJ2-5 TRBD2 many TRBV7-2 CASSLGLAGETQYF TGTGCCAGCAGCTTAGGACTAGCCGGAGAGACCCAGTACTTC
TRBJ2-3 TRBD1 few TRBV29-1 CSVGDSGDTQYF TGCAGCGTTGGGGACAGTGGAGATACGCAGTATTTT
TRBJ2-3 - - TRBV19 CATKPVGGTDTQYF TGTGCCACTAAACCCGTAGGGGGCACAGATACGCAGTATTTT
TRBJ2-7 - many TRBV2 CASITGPYEQYF TGTGCCAGCATCACAGGGCCCTACGAGCAGTACTTC
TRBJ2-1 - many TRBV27 CASRVALNSYNEQFF TGTGCCAGCAGGGTCGCGCTGAACTCCTACAATGAGCAGTTCTTC
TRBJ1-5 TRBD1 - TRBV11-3 CASSLDSGQGGDSKWEDNQPQHF TGTGCCAGCAGCTTAGATTCGGGACAGGGGGGCGACTCGAAGTGGGAAGACAATCAGCCCCAGCATTTT
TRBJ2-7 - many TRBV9 CASSVGGGAAYEQYF TGTGCCAGCAGCGTAGGGGGAGGCGCCGCCTACGAGCAGTACTTC
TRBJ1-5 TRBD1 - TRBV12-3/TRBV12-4 CASLQGQWNQPQHF TGTGCCAGCTTACAGGGGCAGTGGAATCAGCCCCAGCATTTT
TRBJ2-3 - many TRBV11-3 CASSLGSPAADTQYF TGTGCCAGCAGCTTAGGATCTCCTGCCGCAGATACGCAGTATTTT
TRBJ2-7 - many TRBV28 CASSSSGDGLGYF TGTGCCAGCAGTTCATCCGGGGACGGGCTAGGGTACTTC
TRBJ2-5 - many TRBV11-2 CASSLVSSGGTQYF TGTGCCAGCAGCTTAGTAAGCTCCGGGGGTACCCAGTACTTC
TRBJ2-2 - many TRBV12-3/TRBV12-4 CASRPGTSLNTGELFF TGTGCCAGCAGACCCGGGACATCCCTCAACACCGGGGAGCTGTTTTTT
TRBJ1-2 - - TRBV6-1 CASSDNAPGVLNYRYTF TGTGCCAGCAGCGATAATGCTCCGGGGGTCCTTAACTATCGTTACACCTTC
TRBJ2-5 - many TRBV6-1 CASSRTGTPGETQYF TGTGCCAGCAGTAGAACAGGGACCCCAGGGGAGACCCAGTACTTC
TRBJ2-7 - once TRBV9 CASGRTPSYEQYF TGTGCCAGCGGGCGGACACCCTCCTACGAGCAGTACTTC
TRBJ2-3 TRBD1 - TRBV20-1 CSATSGQGMSDTQYF TGCAGTGCCACTTCGGGACAGGGAATGTCAGATACGCAGTATTTT
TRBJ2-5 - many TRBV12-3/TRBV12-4 CASSSYPGDGDGGAQYF TGTGCCAGCAGCTCTTATCCGGGGGACGGGGATGGAGGGGCCCAGTACTTC
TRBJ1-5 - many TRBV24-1 CATSDSVGLGPQHF TGTGCCACCAGTGATTCAGTGGGGTTAGGACCCCAGCATTTT
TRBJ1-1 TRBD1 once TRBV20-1 CSARAPRGTGGLLTEAFF TGCAGTGCTAGAGCACCGAGAGGGACAGGGGGCCTCTTGACTGAAGCTTTCTTT
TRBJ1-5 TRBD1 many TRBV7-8 CASSPDRDPWEPQHF TGTGCCAGCAGCCCGGACAGGGACCCGTGGGAGCCCCAGCATTTT
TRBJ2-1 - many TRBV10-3 CAISEKSRRVDEQFF TGTGCCATCAGTGAGAAATCTAGGCGGGTCGATGAGCAGTTCTTC
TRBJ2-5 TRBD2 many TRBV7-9 CATRGRLAGERGETQYF TGTGCCACCCGGGGCAGGCTAGCGGGAGAGAGGGGAGAGACCCAGTACTTC
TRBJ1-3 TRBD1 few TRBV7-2 CASSRGQGIGNTIYF TGTGCCAGCAGCCGTGGACAGGGTATAGGAAACACCATATATTTT
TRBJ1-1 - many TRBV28 CATHPGLGTEAFF TGTGCCACTCATCCAGGGTTGGGAACTGAAGCTTTCTTT
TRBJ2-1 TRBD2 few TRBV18 CASSPAVGTSAVNEQFF TGTGCCAGCTCACCAGCCGTGGGGACTAGCGCAGTCAATGAGCAGTTCTTC
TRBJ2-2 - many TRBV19 CASRTTGTANTGELFF TGTGCCAGTCGAACCACCGGGACCGCGAACACCGGGGAGCTGTTTTTT
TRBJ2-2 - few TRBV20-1 CSARADGTNTGELFF TGCAGTGCTAGAGCGGACGGCACGAACACCGGGGAGCTGTTTTTT
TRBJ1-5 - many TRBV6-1 CASGPRRNQPQHF TGTGCCAGCGGCCCCCGGCGCAATCAGCCCCAGCATTTT
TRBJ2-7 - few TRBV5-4 CASSLGQHRSYEQYF TGTGCCAGCAGCTTGGGACAGCATCGGTCCTACGAGCAGTACTTC
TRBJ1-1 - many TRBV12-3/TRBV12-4 CASSPLWGLNTEAFF TGTGCCAGCAGTCCCCTGTGGGGGCTGAACACTGAAGCTTTCTTT
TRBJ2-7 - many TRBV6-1 CASMGRLASYEQYF TGTGCCAGCATGGGGAGACTGGCATCCTACGAGCAGTACTTC
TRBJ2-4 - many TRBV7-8 CASSLMSPNIQYF TGTGCCAGCAGCTTAATGAGCCCAAACATTCAGTACTTC
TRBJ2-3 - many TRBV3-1 CASSPSRSDTQYF TGTGCCAGCAGCCCGTCCCGATCAGATACGCAGTATTTT
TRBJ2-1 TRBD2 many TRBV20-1 CSARDHLAGGRDEQFF TGCAGTGCTAGAGATCATTTAGCGGGAGGTAGAGATGAGCAGTTCTTC
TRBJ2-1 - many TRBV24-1 CATSEGFNEQFF TGTGCCACCAGTGAAGGGTTCAATGAGCAGTTCTTC
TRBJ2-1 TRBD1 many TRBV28 CASTWDRGSNEQFF TGTGCCAGCACTTGGGACAGGGGTTCTAATGAGCAGTTCTTC
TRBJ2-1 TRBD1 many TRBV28 CASSPARTGSDEQFF TGTGCCAGCAGCCCGGCCCGGACAGGGAGTGATGAGCAGTTCTTC
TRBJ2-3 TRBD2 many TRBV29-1 CSVVQREYGTQYF TGCAGCGTTGTTCAGCGGGAGTATGGCACGCAGTATTTT
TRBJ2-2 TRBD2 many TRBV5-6 CASSWGTSGTGTGELFF TGTGCCAGCAGCTGGGGGACTAGCGGGACGGGGACCGGGGAGCTGTTTTTT